The entry below gives a single T cell receptor (beta chain) sequence along with its context. These data belong to a study of blood T cell repertoires in COVID-19. Assay: immunoSEQ multiplex PCR; the TCRdb copy retains only in-frame clones and omits some. The repertoire holds 310,000 or so clones, with around nine tenths as singletons. CDR1 is SGHKS, CDR2 YYEKEE, per germline (reference sequence). The CDR3 runs 15 residues. V was clipped by 4 bases and J by 7 bases; unmatched bases: 7. The receptor was isolated from a woman aged 40 to 49 who had recovered from COVID-19. The chain recombines TRBV5-5 with TRBJ2-7, with TRBD2 matching over 14 bases. Specimen: PBMCs or T cells enriched from blood (not recorded which). This CDR3 is CASSMGLAGVREQYF. CDR3 DNA: TGTGCCAGCAGCATGGGACTAGCGGGAGTACGGGAGCAGTACTTC.